The rows below give T cell receptor beta chains drawn from one sample of a study of cytomegalovirus exposure and HLA in healthy donors. Profiling relied on immunoSEQ multiplex PCR, and the TCRdb table lists in-frame clones only, not all of them. The data show 85,000 to 100,000 clones, about 60% seen once. Sequencing was carried out using PBMCs. The receptors come from a woman aged 25 to 45 in good health and CMV-seronegative. The CDR3 runs from the conserved cysteine through the conserved F or W. Each record gives: J gene, D gene, V gene, clone size, CDR3 protein, CDR3 DNA. A D gene is named only where the DNA matches it firmly. Clone size is not always given. Where it is, it says once, few, many or a class for expanded clones.

J gene: TRBJ1-2; D gene: NA; V gene: TRBV4-1; clone size: few; CDR3 protein: CASSQGEGVYGYTF; CDR3 DNA: TGCGCCAGCAGCCAAGGTGAAGGGGTCTATGGCTACACCTTC
J gene: TRBJ2-1; D gene: NA; V gene: TRBV18; clone size: once; CDR3 protein: CASSPRTRTNEQFF; CDR3 DNA: TGTGCCAGCTCACCACGGACAAGGACAAATGAGCAGTTCTTC
J gene: TRBJ2-7; D gene: NA; V gene: TRBV7-9; clone size: few; CDR3 protein: CASSPPGFRKSYEQYF; CDR3 DNA: TGTGCCAGCAGCCCTCCGGGGTTTCGCAAGTCCTACGAGCAGTACTTC
J gene: TRBJ2-1; D gene: TRBD2; V gene: TRBV7-9; clone size: NA; CDR3 protein: CASSSRTSGSRDEQFF; CDR3 DNA: TGTGCCAGCAGCTCTAGGACTAGCGGGAGTCGGGATGAGCAGTTCTTC
J gene: TRBJ2-3; D gene: NA; V gene: TRBV6-5; clone size: NA; CDR3 protein: CASSYLGTTTDTQYF; CDR3 DNA: TGTGCCAGCAGTTACCTAGGGACAACGACAGATACGCAGTATTTT
J gene: TRBJ2-1; D gene: TRBD2; V gene: TRBV5-1; clone size: NA; CDR3 protein: CASSLSSGRVHEQFF; CDR3 DNA: TGCGCCAGCAGCTTATCTAGCGGGAGGGTTCATGAGCAGTTCTTC
J gene: TRBJ2-7; D gene: TRBD2; V gene: TRBV7-6; clone size: NA; CDR3 protein: CASSLGGLEQYF; CDR3 DNA: TGTGCCAGCAGCTTGGGAGGGCTCGAGCAGTACTTC
J gene: TRBJ2-7; D gene: NA; V gene: TRBV6-5; clone size: NA; CDR3 protein: CASSYSRESGTYEQYF; CDR3 DNA: TGTGCCAGCAGTTACTCGCGGGAATCTGGGACCTACGAGCAGTACTTC
J gene: TRBJ1-5; D gene: NA; V gene: TRBV19; clone size: NA; CDR3 protein: CATSRRGVYSNQPQHF; CDR3 DNA: TGTGCCACGAGTAGGCGGGGAGTTTATAGCAATCAGCCCCAGCATTTT
J gene: TRBJ1-4; D gene: TRBD1; V gene: TRBV7-9; clone size: NA; CDR3 protein: CASSPGTGNEKLFF; CDR3 DNA: TGTGCCAGCAGCCCCGGGACAGGGAATGAAAAACTGTTTTTT
J gene: TRBJ1-2; D gene: NA; V gene: TRBV25-1; clone size: NA; CDR3 protein: CASSRTGLNYGYTF; CDR3 DNA: TGTGCCAGCAGTAGAACAGGTCTTAACTATGGCTACACCTTC
J gene: TRBJ1-1; D gene: NA; V gene: TRBV18; clone size: NA; CDR3 protein: CASSLLDRWTEAFF; CDR3 DNA: TGTGCCAGCTCACTTCTGGACAGATGGACTGAAGCTTTCTTT
J gene: TRBJ1-1; D gene: TRBD1; V gene: TRBV29-1; clone size: NA; CDR3 protein: CSVPGQLNTEAFF; CDR3 DNA: TGCAGCGTGCCGGGACAGTTGAACACTGAAGCTTTCTTT